This TCR beta chain was sequenced for a study of blood T cell repertoires in COVID-19. Study-level information: Sites in the United States, Italy and Spain provided acute and convalescent COVID-19 samples. PBMCs, B-cell-depleted T cells, or T cells provided the cDNA or gDNA that made up the material.

CDR1 and CDR2 (germline): SGHAT, FQDESV (reference sequence). The V segment lost 5 bases and the J segment 4 bases; nucleotides outside the gene matches: 7. The CDR3 consists of 15 residues. Original analysis: The assay estimated nucleated cells by amplifying reference gene primers. The table came from immunoSEQ multiplex PCR; TCRdb's copy has only in-frame clones and leaves some out. D and trimming come from the DNA, and the V and J calls and clone size come from that table. The sample gives some 110,000 clones, 70% to 85% of which show up once; roughly 2.5% is in the top ten. This sequence originates from a man in his fifties or sixties with acute or convalescent COVID-19. The V gene is TRBV11-1, the J gene TRBJ1-4; TRBD1 agrees at 7 bases. Material: peripheral blood. CDR3 loop: CASSGWTGFNEKLFF. The CDR3 DNA follows: TGTGCCAGCAGCGGATGGACAGGATTTAATGAAAAACTGTTTTTT.